This T cell receptor (beta chain) comes out of a study of blood T cell repertoires in COVID-19. Authors' processing steps: Amplified reference gene primers provided the basis for estimating nucleated cell counts. Data came from immunoSEQ multiplex PCR; TCRdb stores just in-frame clones and leaves some out. That table is the source of V, J and clone size, and D and trimming were worked out from the DNA. The sample yields about 250,000 clones, approximately 88% seen once. V shed 3 bases and J shed 2 bases, with 18 bases lying between them. From germline, CDR1 is LNHDA and CDR2 SQIVND (reference sequence). The CDR3 has 17 residues.

The sequence came from a woman in her twenties or thirties with COVID-19, enrolled during active disease. The chain links TRBV19 to TRBJ2-3; maybe TRBD2 (7 bases). The sequenced sample was peripheral blood. CDR3 loop: CASSIGRGARDTDTQYF. The CDR3 DNA reads TGTGCCAGTAGTATTGGCCGGGGGGCGCGAGACACAGATACGCAGTATTTT.